This T cell receptor beta chain was identified in a study of blood T cell repertoires in COVID-19. Assay: immunoSEQ multiplex PCR; the TCRdb copy retains only in-frame clones and omits some. The sample lists approximately 150,000 clones, around 86% occurring once. Germline CDR1 and CDR2: LNHDA and SQIVND (reference sequence). V was clipped by 6 bases and J by 5 bases; unmatched bases: 1. The CDR3 is made up of 13 amino acids. The specimen sequenced was peripheral blood. The chain couples TRBV19 to TRBJ2-3; 11 bases are shared with TRBD1. The source of this sequence is a man aged 70 or older with acute or convalescent COVID-19. CDR3 sequence: CASRDRGQDTQYF. Written as DNA, the CDR3 is TGTGCCAGTAGGGACAGGGGGCAAGATACGCAGTATTTT. The variable domain in full, with the rest retrieved from reference TRBV19 and TRBJ2-3, is DGGITQSPKYLFRKEGQNVTLSCEQNLNHDAMYWYRQDPGQGLRLIYYSQIVNDFQKGDIAEGYSVSREKKESFPLTVTSAQKNPTAFYLCASRDRGQDTQYFGPGTRLTVL.